The source of this TCR beta chain is a study of tissue T cells after allogeneic stem cell transplantation. Looking at the study overall: Adult allogeneic hematopoietic cell transplant recipients with steroid-refractory graft-versus-host disease were prospectively enrolled for research autopsy. CD3+ T cells were flow-sorted when enough cells; otherwise DNA extracted directly. Whole-study results and caveats: Only a limited share of tissue TCRs appeared in blood or spleen. TCR repertoires tracked anatomic similarity, regardless of disease or transplant status.

This clone turned up a few times. The antigen is unknown. The CDR3 is made up of 18 amino acids. The trim removed 4 bases at V and 0 bases at J, leaving 13 bases unmatched. Germline V lookup: CDR1 SGHRS, CDR2 YFSETQ. TCRdb keeps only in-frame clones here, not all; method: immunoSEQ multiplex PCR. The sample has 25,000 or so clones; 75% to 95% are singletons. The sequence came from a male donor at least 60 years old who later had graft-versus-host disease after an allogeneic stem cell transplant. The input for sequencing was blood, taken before transplantation. V gene TRBV5-1 combines with J gene TRBJ1-2, with 9 nucleotides matching TRBD1. This CDR3 reads CASSIRPGTGKTNYGYTF. CDR3 nucleotides: TGCGCCAGCAGCATACGACCCGGGACAGGGAAAACTAACTATGGCTACACCTTC.